Described below is a single T cell receptor beta chain sequence and its context. Its antigen is still unknown. The source of the sample is a study of post-analysis software for immune sequencing data. Study background: Patients had relapsing-remitting, secondary progressive or progressive-relapsing multiple sclerosis; some lacked subtype. Regarding the study as a whole: Multiple sclerosis patients had significantly lower normalized Chao1 diversity than controls. Compared with controls, patients had more of five TRBV segments, including TRBV5-6, TRBV5-1 and TRBV20-1. Those samples that were prepared in the same batch co-clustered strongly by F measure.

Trimming left V 1 base short and J 4 bases short, with 12 bases between. The CDR3 length is 15 residues. Germline lookup yields CDR1 SGHKS and CDR2 YYEKEE (reference sequence). The library was made from cDNA and included unique molecular identifiers. When roughly 0.9 to 10 million T cells were used, they gave roughly 490,000 cDNA molecules. TCRdb called the PCR reads again in MiXCR, with one record for every CDR3 protein. The sample lists 600,000 to 700,000 distinct CDR3 sequences, about 60% occurring once. The sample was blood. This chain joins TRBV5-5 and TRBJ1-5, with a weak D call TRBD1 (6 bases). The receptor was derived from a girl aged 2-9 years with multiple sclerosis. The CDR3 is CASSLTGKENQPQHF. CDR3 DNA sequence: TGTGCCAGCAGCTTGACAGGGAAAGAGAATCAGCCCCAGCATTTT.